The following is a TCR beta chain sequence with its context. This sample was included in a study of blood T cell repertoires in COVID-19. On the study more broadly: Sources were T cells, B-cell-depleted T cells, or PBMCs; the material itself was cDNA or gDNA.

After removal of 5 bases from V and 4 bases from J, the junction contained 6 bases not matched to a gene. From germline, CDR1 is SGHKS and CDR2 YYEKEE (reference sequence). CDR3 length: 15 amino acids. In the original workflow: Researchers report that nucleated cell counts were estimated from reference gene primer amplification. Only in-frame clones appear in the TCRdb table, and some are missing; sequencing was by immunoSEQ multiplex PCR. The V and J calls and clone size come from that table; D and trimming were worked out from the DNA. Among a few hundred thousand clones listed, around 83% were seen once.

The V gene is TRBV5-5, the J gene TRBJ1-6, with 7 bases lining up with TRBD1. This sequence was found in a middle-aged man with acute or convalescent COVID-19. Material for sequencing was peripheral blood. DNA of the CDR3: TGTGCCAGCAGTCCCGGACAGGCTTATAATTCACCCCTCCACTTT. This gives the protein CASSPGQAYNSPLHF.